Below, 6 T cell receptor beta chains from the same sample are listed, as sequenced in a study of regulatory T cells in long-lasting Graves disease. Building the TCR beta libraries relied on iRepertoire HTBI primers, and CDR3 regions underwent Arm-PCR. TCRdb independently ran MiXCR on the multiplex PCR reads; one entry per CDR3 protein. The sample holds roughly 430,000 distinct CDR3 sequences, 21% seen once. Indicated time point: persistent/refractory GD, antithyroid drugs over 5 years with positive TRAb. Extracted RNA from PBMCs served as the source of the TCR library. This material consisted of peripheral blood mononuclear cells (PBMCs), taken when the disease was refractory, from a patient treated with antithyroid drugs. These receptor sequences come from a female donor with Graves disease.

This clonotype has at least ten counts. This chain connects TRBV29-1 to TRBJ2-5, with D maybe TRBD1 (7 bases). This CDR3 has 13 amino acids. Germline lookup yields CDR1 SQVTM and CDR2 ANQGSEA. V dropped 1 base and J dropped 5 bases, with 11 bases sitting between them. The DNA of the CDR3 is TGCAGCGTTGAAGCCAGGGGGGTGGAGACCCAGTACTTC. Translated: CSVEARGVETQYF.

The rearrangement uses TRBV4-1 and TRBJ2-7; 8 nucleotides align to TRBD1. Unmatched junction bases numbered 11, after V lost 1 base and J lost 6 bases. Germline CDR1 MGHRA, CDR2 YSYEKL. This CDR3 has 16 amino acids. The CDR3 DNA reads TGCGCCAGCAGCCAAGGTCGCGGACAGGGTTCTGGCGAGCAGTACTTC. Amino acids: CASSQGRGQGSGEQYF.

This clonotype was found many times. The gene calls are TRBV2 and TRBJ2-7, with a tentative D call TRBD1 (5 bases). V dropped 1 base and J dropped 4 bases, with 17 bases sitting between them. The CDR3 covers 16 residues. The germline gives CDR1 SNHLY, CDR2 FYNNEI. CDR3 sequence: CASSEGKVGPLYEQYF. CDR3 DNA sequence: TGTGCCAGCAGTGAAGGAAAGGTGGGGCCGCTATACGAGCAGTACTTC.

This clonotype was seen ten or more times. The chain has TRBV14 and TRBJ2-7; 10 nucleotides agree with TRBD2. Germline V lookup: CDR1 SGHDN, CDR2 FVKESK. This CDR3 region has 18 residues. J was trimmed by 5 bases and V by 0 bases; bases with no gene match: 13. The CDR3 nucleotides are TGTGCCAGCAGCCAAGATTCCCCAGTGCTAGCGGGAGAGAACGAGCAGTACTTC. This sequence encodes CASSQDSPVLAGENEQYF.

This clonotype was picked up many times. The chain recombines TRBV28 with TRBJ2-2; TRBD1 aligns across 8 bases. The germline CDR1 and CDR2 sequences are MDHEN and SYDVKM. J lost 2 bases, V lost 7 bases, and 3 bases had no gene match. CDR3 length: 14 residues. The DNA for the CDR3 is TGTGCCAGCAAACAGGGGGGAAACACCGGGGAGCTGTTTTTT. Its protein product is CASKQGGNTGELFF.

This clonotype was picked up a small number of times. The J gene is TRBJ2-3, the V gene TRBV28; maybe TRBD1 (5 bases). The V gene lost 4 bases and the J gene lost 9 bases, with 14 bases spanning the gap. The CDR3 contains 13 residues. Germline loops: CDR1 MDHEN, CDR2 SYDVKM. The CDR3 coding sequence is TGTGCCAGCAGTTCAGGGATCAAGATCACGCAGTATTTT. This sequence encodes CASSSGIKITQYF.